This TCR beta chain was sequenced during a study of OX40 agonist ivuxolimab in advanced cancers. Overall study context: Given to patients was ivuxolimab, an agonistic anti-OX40 (CD134) antibody. Recorded diagnoses for dose-escalation patients were hepatocellular carcinoma, melanoma, renal cell or head and neck cancer. Study-level findings and limits: What antigens the expanded peripheral T cells recognized was never established.

Any history of autoimmune disease or systemic immunosuppression disqualified patients. This CDR3 has 14 residues. Germline lookup yields CDR1 LNHDA and CDR2 SQIVND (reference sequence). With 3 bases removed from V and 2 bases from J, the gap between germline ends came to 11 bases. Profiled with immunoSEQ multiplex PCR; TCRdb holds only in-frame clones, not every one. The sample contains about 20,000 clones, around 78% of which appear only once. In regard to this clone: As yet, its antigen is unknown.

This chain links TRBV19 with TRBJ2-7, with a possible D match to TRBD2 (6 bases). The sequencing used CD4+ or CD8+ T cells sorted from blood, collected in a trial of the OX40 agonist ivuxolimab. The receptor was derived from an adult with an advanced solid tumor such as melanoma, head and neck, liver or kidney cancer. The CDR3 DNA follows: TGTGCCAGTAGTATTTCGGGGGTGGCCTACGAGCAGTACTTC. Amino acids: CASSISGVAYEQYF.